One T cell receptor (beta chain) is described in this entry. This sample was included in a study of PD-L1 blockade in urothelial cancer. Study as a whole: Males with bladder-origin urothelial cancer made up about 85% of the roughly 30 patients.

The time point was: peripheral blood 6 weeks after treatment start. Urothelial carcinoma, locally advanced or metastatic, affected the patients. Germline V gives CDR1 MNHEY, CDR2 SVGAGI. CDR3 size: 12 residues. After removal of 9 bases from V and 6 bases from J, the junction contained 7 bases not matched to a gene. Sequenced by immunoSEQ multiplex PCR; TCRdb stores in-frame clones only, minus some. Altogether 100,000 to 150,000 clones are present, more than 70% being singletons, with the ten largest covering around 2.4%. This clonotype was obtained from a man over 45 with urothelial cancer. The rearrangement links TRBV6-5 to TRBJ1-2, with TRBD1 matching over 7 bases. Sequences were derived from PBMCs, sampled around atezolizumab (anti-PD-L1) treatment. The CDR3: CASEGTVDGYTF. As DNA, the CDR3 is TGTGCCAGTGAGGGGACAGTTGATGGCTACACCTTC.